Listed below are T cell receptor beta chains from one sample, sequenced in a study of blood T cells in healthy people across ages. One entry per CDR3 protein, called by TCRdb with MiXCR from the 5' RACE reads. The data contain 700,000 to 950,000 distinct CDR3 sequences, about 42% of them singletons. The sample comprised blood. The source is a woman aged 55-70 years in good health. CDR3s include the opening cysteine and the closing phenylalanine or tryptophan.

V gene | CDR3 protein
TRBV29-1 | CSVVTAFSAYGYTF
TRBV21-1 | CASRDRGGEQYF
TRBV20-1 | CSAVRQGRSYEQYF
TRBV18 | CASSPKAQGVYNEQFF
TRBV29-1 | CSVERAGGTEQFF
TRBV30 | CAWSHRGGDGYTF
TRBV28 | CASSLSAGTYEQYF
TRBV20-1 | CSADDPRKAFF
TRBV2 | CASSEEGTRRETQYF
TRBV5-1 | CASSFGTRNGETQYF
TRBV5-1 | CASRESQYNEQFF
TRBV4-3 | CASSQGSFSTDTQYF
TRBV7-2 | CASSLALYSEQFF
TRBV28 | CASSLLGEKWNNEQFF
TRBV6-2/TRBV6-3 | CASSLLSEQYF
TRBV27 | CASTSGTANTGELFF
TRBV20-1 | CSAADRQNYGYTF
TRBV9 | CASSRGTSAYNEQFF
TRBV12-3/TRBV12-4 | CASRPGVGNSYEQYF
TRBV30 | CASNPGLAGIAQYF
TRBV7-2 | CASSKASGLNSPLHF
TRBV3-1 | CASSQVGSEQYF
TRBV4-2 | CASSQAMDGGLGYTF
TRBV10-3 | CAIGIDRAADTQYF
TRBV12-3/TRBV12-4 | CASSRPATYTDTQYF
TRBV5-1 | CASSYGQGWDEQYF